The clone carrying this T cell receptor beta chain has more than one count but fewer than ten. The data derive from a study of response to subunit inactivated influenza vaccine. MiXCR, run by TCRdb on the RT-PCR reads, gives a single entry per CDR3 protein. The sample includes 630,000 or so distinct CDR3 sequences, about a sixth of them seen just once. Between the trimmed V and J ends, which lost 6 bases and 1 base, there was a span of 12 bases. The CDR3 length is 13 residues. The germline gives CDR1 SQVTM, CDR2 ANQGSEA. This TCR was sampled from a man in his fifties or sixties who received an inactivated influenza vaccine. This material consisted of PBMCs from blood, taken 11 to 12 days after vaccination. The J gene is TRBJ1-1, the V gene TRBV29-1; D is undetermined. CDR3 sequence: CSVIGPRNTEAFF. CDR3 DNA sequence: TGCAGCGTAATTGGACCCAGGAACACTGAAGCTTTCTTT.